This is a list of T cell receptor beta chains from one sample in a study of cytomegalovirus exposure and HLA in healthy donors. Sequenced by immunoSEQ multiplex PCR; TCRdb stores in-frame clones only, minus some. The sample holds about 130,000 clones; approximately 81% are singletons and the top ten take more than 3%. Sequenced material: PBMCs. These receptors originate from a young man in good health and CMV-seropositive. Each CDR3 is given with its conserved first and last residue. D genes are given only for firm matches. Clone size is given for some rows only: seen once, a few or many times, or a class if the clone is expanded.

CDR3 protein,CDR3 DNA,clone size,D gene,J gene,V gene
CASSLEGQVSYEQYF,TGTGCCAGCAGTTTAGAGGGACAGGTCTCCTACGAGCAGTACTTC,.,TRBD1,TRBJ2-7,TRBV27
CASSLLSQETQYF,TGTGCCAGCAGTTTATTATCTCAAGAGACCCAGTACTTC,.,.,TRBJ2-5,TRBV27
CASRRGPPYGYTF,TGTGCCAGTAGAAGGGGGCCACCCTATGGCTACACCTTC,.,TRBD1,TRBJ1-2,TRBV19
CATSRDLETGTYNEQFF,TGTGCCACCAGCAGAGATCTGGAGACAGGGACCTACAATGAGCAGTTCTTC,.,TRBD1,TRBJ2-1,TRBV15
CASSSRQVNTEAFF,TGTGCCAGCAGCTCCCGACAGGTGAACACTGAAGCTTTCTTT,few,.,TRBJ1-1,TRBV7-9
CASSFGQGAHYEQYF,TGTGCCAGTAGTTTTGGACAGGGGGCGCATTACGAGCAGTACTTC,.,TRBD1,TRBJ2-7,TRBV19
CAWSRGYNTEAFF,TGTGCCTGGAGCAGGGGCTATAACACTGAAGCTTTCTTT,.,.,TRBJ1-1,TRBV30
CSVSAGGTEAFF,TGCAGCGTCTCAGCCGGAGGCACTGAAGCTTTCTTT,.,.,TRBJ1-1,TRBV29-1
CASRNQGANSPLHF,TGTGCCAGCAGGAATCAGGGGGCCAATTCACCCCTCCACTTT,few,TRBD1,TRBJ1-6,TRBV2
CASSETGSNGYTF,TGTGCCAGCAGTGAAACAGGGTCGAATGGCTACACCTTC,.,.,TRBJ1-2,TRBV2
CASSLGGGTTLRDTF,TGTGCCAGCAGCTTAGGGGGAGGGACTACACTAAGGGACACCTTC,.,.,TRBJ1-2,TRBV7-8
CASSKDSQSTGELFF,TGTGCCAGCTCAAAGGACAGCCAAAGCACCGGGGAGCTGTTTTTT,.,.,TRBJ2-2,TRBV5-4
CSVLTGVGANVLTF,TGCAGCGTCCTTACAGGGGTTGGGGCCAACGTCCTGACTTTC,.,TRBD1,TRBJ2-6,TRBV29-1
CASSPGGTEAFF,TGTGCCAGCAGCCCAGGGGGCACTGAAGCTTTCTTT,.,TRBD1,TRBJ1-1,TRBV7-2
CASSQDYRTGEAFF,TGTGCCAGCAGCCAAGATTATCGAACAGGCGAAGCTTTCTTT,few,.,TRBJ1-1,TRBV4-2
CATRDSGSSYNEQFF,TGCGCCACCCGAGATTCTGGTAGCTCCTACAATGAGCAGTTCTTC,.,.,TRBJ2-1,TRBV5-1
CATRTNRGPTYEQYF,TGTGCCACCAGAACCAACAGGGGACCAACCTACGAGCAGTACTTC,.,TRBD1,TRBJ2-7,TRBV15
CASSLLYQGTYEQYF,TGTGCCAGCAGCTTATTATATCAGGGGACCTACGAGCAGTACTTC,few,.,TRBJ2-7,TRBV7-2
CASSQTPQGYGYTF,TGCGCCAGCAGCCAAACTCCTCAGGGGTATGGCTACACCTTC,.,.,TRBJ1-2,TRBV4-1
CASSLRTGSYTF,TGTGCCAGCAGTCTTCGGACAGGCAGCTACACCTTC,.,TRBD1,TRBJ1-2,TRBV28
CASSPDRPPIYEQYF,TGTGCCAGCAGCCCCGACAGACCCCCGATATACGAGCAGTACTTC,once,.,TRBJ2-7,TRBV6-5
CASSLRTSGGYNEQFF,TGTGCCAGTAGTTTAAGGACTAGCGGGGGTTACAATGAGCAGTTCTTC,.,TRBD2,TRBJ2-1,TRBV19
CASSLGAGTGPSPLHF,TGTGCCAGCAGCTTAGGGGCTGGGACAGGGCCTTCACCCCTCCACTTT,.,TRBD1,TRBJ1-6,TRBV7-2
CASSRGSQETQYF,TGTGCCAGCAGCAGGGGATCACAAGAGACCCAGTACTTC,few,.,TRBJ2-5,TRBV11-3
CASSLGTERPTYEQYF,TGTGCCAGCAGCTTAGGAACAGAACGACCAACCTACGAGCAGTACTTC,.,.,TRBJ2-7,TRBV11-2
CASSANPGDEQYF,TGTGCCAGTAGTGCGAATCCAGGGGACGAGCAGTACTTC,.,.,TRBJ2-7,TRBV19
CASSEVGGISGYTF,TGTGCCAGCAGTGAGGTAGGGGGCATTAGTGGCTACACCTTC,.,TRBD1,TRBJ1-2,TRBV6-1
CASTTFRGTGYTF,TGTGCCAGCACGACATTCAGGGGGACTGGCTACACCTTC,.,TRBD1,TRBJ1-2,TRBV5-8
CASSPGDSPLHF,TGTGCCAGCAGCCCAGGGGATTCACCCCTCCACTTT,once,.,TRBJ1-6,TRBV5-6
CASSRRTGDPYEQYF,TGTGCCAGTAGTAGACGGACAGGGGATCCCTACGAGCAGTACTTC,.,TRBD1,TRBJ2-7,TRBV19
CASSDGGARGNQPQHF,TGTGCCAGCAGCGATGGGGGGGCTCGGGGCAATCAGCCCCAGCATTTT,.,.,TRBJ1-5,TRBV7-2
CASKTGGGNTIYF,TGTGCCAGCAAGACAGGGGGTGGAAACACCATATATTTT,.,TRBD1,TRBJ1-3,TRBV6-1
CASSSGQVNTEAFF,TGCGCCAGCAGCTCGGGACAGGTGAACACTGAAGCTTTCTTT,.,TRBD1,TRBJ1-1,TRBV7-2
CASSPRTSGISYNEQFF,TGTGCCAGCAGCCCCAGGACTAGCGGGATCTCCTACAATGAGCAGTTCTTC,.,TRBD2,TRBJ2-1,TRBV7-8
CASSQDQLRRRGHNEQFF,TGTGCCAGCAGCCAAGATCAACTCCGTCGCAGGGGCCACAATGAGCAGTTCTTC,.,.,TRBJ2-1,TRBV4-2
CASSVTSGSGSYEQYF,TGTGCCAGCAGCGTGACTAGCGGGTCCGGCTCCTACGAGCAGTACTTC,once,TRBD2,TRBJ2-7,TRBV9
CASSLGSQAMGYTF,TGTGCCAGCAGCCTAGGGTCACAGGCTATGGGCTACACCTTC,.,.,TRBJ1-2,TRBV5-8